The clone carrying this T cell receptor (beta chain) was seen a single time. The CDR3 totals 13 residues. V was clipped by 7 bases and J by 8 bases; unmatched bases: 6. Germline CDR1 reads MNHEY; CDR2 reads SMNVEV (reference sequence). This record belongs to a study of blood T cell repertoires in COVID-19. In the study overall: Samples taken during acute and convalescent COVID-19 were collected in the United States, Italy and Spain. In each case, the material was cDNA or gDNA derived from T cells, B-cell-depleted T cells, or PBMCs.

Produced via immunoSEQ multiplex PCR; TCRdb's table is partial and in-frame only. The table has 300,000 or so clones, about 85% seen once; the top ten hold approximately 5%. Material: PBMCs or T cells enriched from blood (not recorded which). The genes are TRBV27 and TRBJ1-2; TRBD1 agrees at 11 bases. The TCR sequence derives from a woman under 40 who had recovered from COVID-19. The CDR3 sequence is CASNGQGAPGYTF. CDR3 bases: TGTGCCAGCAACGGACAGGGGGCGCCGGGCTACACCTTC.